This is a list of T cell receptor beta chains from one sample in a study of vaccination and CD4 T cells after COVID-19. Their target antigens are unknown. TCRdb fed the PCR reads into MiXCR, producing one record per CDR3 protein. Of about 15,000 distinct CDR3 sequences in the sample, approximately 52% were seen once. Sequencing was done on a sample of CD4+ T cells from blood, cultured in vitro. The receptors were gathered from a human donor who had recovered from COVID-19. The CDR3 runs from the conserved cysteine through the conserved F or W. A D gene is named only where the DNA matches it firmly. Where a row states a size, it is once, few, many or the class of an expanded clone; other rows omit it.

d_gene	abundance	len	j_gene	v_gene	CDR3nt	CDR3aa
.	.	13	TRBJ1-1	TRBV7-6	TGTGCCAGCAGCAAACAGGAAAACACTGAAGCTTTCTTT	CASSKQENTEAFF
.	.	14	TRBJ1-3	TRBV2	TGTGCCAGCAGGGACCAAGGACGGGGGGACACCATATATTTT	CASRDQGRGDTIYF
.	.	14	TRBJ1-1	TRBV7-9	TGTGCCAGCACCCATGGTTTCGGCGATACTGAAGCTTTCTTT	CASTHGFGDTEAFF
.	.	14	TRBJ1-5	TRBV15	TGTGCCACCAGCAGAGGAGGGGGAGGTCAGCCCCAGCATTTT	CATSRGGGGQPQHF
.	few	15	TRBJ1-1	TRBV5-4	TGTGCCAGCAGCTTTATGGGGAAAATGAACACTGAAGCTTTCTTT	CASSFMGKMNTEAFF
.	.	14	TRBJ1-5	TRBV30	TGTGCCTGGAGTTTGGGCAGGGGCAATCAGCCCCAGCATTTT	CAWSLGRGNQPQHF
TRBD1	.	18	TRBJ1-1	TRBV5-1	TGCGCCAGCAGCTCGCCTAAGGACAGGGGGCTAACATACACTGAAGCTTTCTTT	CASSSPKDRGLTYTEAFF
.	.	13	TRBJ1-5	TRBV6-1	TGTGCCAGCAGGGGCAGGGGCAATCAGCCCCAGCATTTT	CASRGRGNQPQHF
.	few	14	TRBJ1-6	TRBV6-5	TGTGCCAGCAGTTACTCTGGTTTAAATTCACCCCTCCACTTT	CASSYSGLNSPLHF
.	.	13	TRBJ1-1	TRBV7-2	TGTGCCAGCAGCTTATTTCAGGGCACTGAAGCTTTCTTT	CASSLFQGTEAFF